Each of the 28 T cell receptor beta chains below was sequenced from the same sample in a study of blood T cells in healthy people across ages. Primed by a sample-barcoded 5' primer and a J-beta primer mix, a second PCR proceeded for about 7 to 11 cycles. TCRdb reprocessed the 5' RACE reads via MiXCR and lists one record per CDR3 protein. The sample contains under 750,000 distinct CDR3 sequences, roughly 43% of which appear only once. The sequenced sample was blood. Receptor source: a man at least 80 years old in good health.

The J gene is TRBJ2-1, the V gene TRBV2, with 11 bases identical to TRBD1. The CDR3 length is 19 residues. The trim removed 9 bases at V and 0 bases at J, leaving 16 bases unmatched. CDR1 SNHLY and CDR2 FYNNEI come from the germline V gene. For the CDR3, the DNA is TGTGCCAGTCCCCCGGGGACAGGGGGTGGCGGGGACTCCTACAATGAGCAGTTCTTC. It specifies CASPPGTGGGGDSYNEQFF. The entire variable domain, with the rest obtained from reference TRBV2 and TRBJ2-1, is as follows: EPEVTQTPSHQVTQMGQEVILRCVPISNHLYFYWYRQILGQKVEFLVSFYNNEISEKSEIFDDQFSVERPDGSNFTLKIRSTKLEDSAMYFCASPPGTGGGGDSYNEQFFGPGTRLTVL.

The chain employs TRBV6-1 and TRBJ2-1; TRBD1 might be the D (6 bases). V lost 8 bases and J lost 4, with 9 bases in between. There are 12 residues in the CDR3. Germline CDR1 and CDR2: MNHNS and SASEGT. Here the CDR3 reads CASWDKYNEQFF. The CDR3 DNA follows: TGTGCCAGCTGGGACAAATACAATGAGCAGTTCTTC.

V usage is TRBV20-1 and J usage is TRBJ2-7; 9 nucleotides match TRBD2. CDR1 is DFQATT, CDR2 SNEGSKA, per germline (reference sequence). This CDR3 is built from 14 residues. Trimming removed 5 bases from V and 3 bases from J; junction bases left unmatched: 8. CDR3 in DNA: TGCAGTGCTGGCCGTAGCGGGGGAGTCTACGAGCAGTACTTC. Protein product: CSAGRSGGVYEQYF.

V usage is TRBV6-5 and J usage is TRBJ2-4, with 11 nucleotides matching TRBD2. Trimming removed 5 bases from V and 13 bases from J; junction bases left unmatched: 10. This CDR3 region has 14 residues. Germline lookup yields CDR1 MNHEY and CDR2 SVGAGI. In DNA form, the CDR3 reads TGTGCCAGCAGTACTAGCGGGAGCGGACCCTCGCAGTACTTC. It specifies CASSTSGSGPSQYF.

The chain employs TRBV7-2 and TRBJ2-5, with D possibly TRBD1 on 6 matching bases. The germline V gene has CDR1 SGHTA and CDR2 FQGNSA. Between the trimmed V and J ends, which lost 2 bases and 6 bases, there was a span of 13 bases. CDR3 length equals 14 residues. The DNA of the CDR3 is TGTGCCAGCAGCTTAAGGGGGTTGATGCAGACCCAGTACTTC. The encoded protein is CASSLRGLMQTQYF.

The rearrangement joins TRBV20-1 to TRBJ1-4, with no clear D. V was pared by 0 bases and J by 2 bases, with 10 bases between. In germline, CDR1 is DFQATT, CDR2 SNEGSKA (reference sequence). The CDR3 is made up of 15 amino acids. CDR3 residues: CSARDIRQTNEKLFF. The DNA of the CDR3 is TGCAGTGCTAGAGATATAAGGCAGACTAATGAAAAACTGTTTTTT.

Comment on this clonotype: This may stem from a read error, because a much larger clone lies one nucleotide away. This chain links TRBV6-5 with TRBJ2-7; 10 bases align to TRBD1. Per the germline V gene, CDR1 is MNHEY and CDR2 is SVGAGI. CDR3 size: 14 residues. V was pared by 5 bases and J by 8 bases, with 9 bases of the junction left unmatched. CDR3 amino acids: CASSATGGFYKQYF. CDR3 bases: TGTGCCAGCAGTGCGACAGGGGGCTTTTACAAGCAGTACTTC.

CDR3 nucleotides: TGTGCCATCAGAAACAGGGAAAACACCGGGGAGCTGTTTTTT. Its translation: CAIRNRENTGELFF. The rearrangement joins TRBV10-3 to TRBJ2-2; a possible D gene is TRBD1 (6 bases). V lost 6 bases and J 2 bases, leaving 10 bases between the germline ends. Germline CDR1 ENHRY, CDR2 SYGVKD. The CDR3 spans 14 residues.

This clonotype occurred a few times. The chain joins TRBV20-1 to TRBJ2-1; TRBD1 matches 7 bases. CDR1 and CDR2 from the germline V gene are DFQATT and SNEGSKA (reference sequence). This CDR3 has 12 residues. V shed 3 bases, J shed 9 bases, and the junction held 5 bases outside the gene matches. In DNA, the CDR3 is TGCAGTGCTAGCGACAGGGAAATTGAGCAGTTCTTC. Translated: CSASDREIEQFF.

This clonotype was recorded a few times. This chain links TRBV2 with TRBJ2-5, with 12 bases lining up with TRBD2. Judging by the DNA end, TRBJ2-7 fits better; the J call may be wrong. The germline V gene has CDR1 SNHLY and CDR2 FYNNEI. The CDR3 runs to 14 residues. The CDR3 region is CASSGLAGSVEQYF. The CDR3 DNA reads as TGTGCCAGCTCAGGACTAGCGGGATCCGTCGAGCAGTACTTC.

This chain joins TRBV29-1 and TRBJ1-3, with D possibly being TRBD1 (5 bases). CDR3 length: 14 residues. CDR1 SQVTM and CDR2 ANQGSEA come from the germline V gene. The germline V and J ends were trimmed by 0 bases and 2 bases, with 8 bases remaining between them. CDR3 DNA: TGCAGCGTTGAAGACGACAGCGCTGGAAACACCATATATTTT. As protein: CSVEDDSAGNTIYF.

The chain combines TRBV12-3 or TRBV12-4 with TRBJ2-5; D call uncertain. The DNA end is more similar to TRBJ2-1, so the J call may be wrong. The CDR3 runs 12 residues. The CDR3 here is CASSLFDETQFF. The CDR3 nucleotides are TGTGCCAGCAGTTTATTTGACGAGACCCAGTTCTTC.

This clonotype was observed many times. This chain connects TRBV6-5 to TRBJ2-5, with D uncertain. The CDR3 loop spans 11 amino acids. Trimming took 4 bases from V and 7 from J, leaving 7 bases between them. Per germline, CDR1 MNHEY and CDR2 SVGAGI. This chain's CDR3 is CASSSPGTQYF. Here the CDR3 DNA reads TGTGCCAGCAGTTCACCAGGGACCCAGTACTTC.

This chain joins TRBV9 and TRBJ2-7; TRBD1 is a possible D gene (6 bases). Germline-derived CDR1 and CDR2 are SGDLS and YYNGEE. V lost 3 bases and J lost 1, with 11 bases in between. This CDR3 contains 14 residues. CDR3: CASSARTDSYEQYF. The CDR3 DNA follows: TGTGCCAGCAGCGCGAGGACAGATTCCTACGAGCAGTACTTC.

The chain carries TRBV5-1 and TRBJ2-5; the D call may be TRBD1 or TRBD2 (5 bases each). Germline CDR1 reads SGHRS; CDR2 reads YFSETQ. This CDR3 comprises 15 residues. The V gene lost 3 bases and the J gene lost 5 bases, with 17 bases spanning the gap. The DNA of the CDR3 is TGCGCCAGCAGCTCACAACCGGGACCGGGGGAGACCCAGTACTTC. Residues: CASSSQPGPGETQYF.

This clonotype was seen only a few times. V is TRBV7-2 and J is TRBJ2-3; TRBD1 matches at 7 bases. In germline, CDR1 is SGHTA, CDR2 FQGNSA. V was clipped by 1 base and J by 2 bases; unmatched bases: 3. This CDR3 contains 15 residues. Here the CDR3 reads CASSLDRGTTDTQYF. The CDR3 DNA reads TGTGCCAGCAGCTTAGACAGGGGCACCACAGATACGCAGTATTTT.

This clonotype has a handful of counts. The rearrangement joins TRBV7-9 to TRBJ1-6; 7 positions agree with TRBD1. Germline V CDR1 and CDR2: SEHNR, FQNEAQ (reference sequence). The CDR3 covers 16 residues. J gave up 7 bases and V 2 bases, and 8 bases lay outside the gene matches. The CDR3 DNA follows: TGTGCCAGCAGCTTAAGAGGGGGCCCCAGAAATTCACCCCTCCACTTT. Translating it yields CASSLRGGPRNSPLHF.

Many counts were recorded for this clonotype. This chain links TRBV6-5 with TRBJ1-5; TRBD1 matches 7 bases. The V gene's germline CDR1 is MNHEY and CDR2 SVGAGI. The CDR3 is 13 amino acids. Trimming removed 2 bases from V and 5 bases from J; junction bases left unmatched: 0. The CDR3 sequence: CASSYGQDQPQHF. Here the CDR3 DNA reads TGTGCCAGCAGTTACGGACAGGATCAGCCCCAGCATTTT.

This chain connects TRBV25-1 to TRBJ1-6; TRBD1 might be the D (6 bases). Trimming cost V 1 base and J 4 bases, with 14 bases left between them. There are 17 residues in the CDR3. Germline CDR1 is MGHDK and CDR2 is SYGVNS. The CDR3 here is CASSESLTGPYNSPLHF. The CDR3 coding sequence is TGTGCCAGCAGTGAATCCCTGACAGGACCTTATAATTCACCCCTCCACTTT.

This sequence joins TRBV10-3 and TRBJ2-3, with a possible D match to TRBD2 (6 bases). Germline CDR1 is ENHRY and CDR2 is SYGVKD. The CDR3 is 16 amino acids. Trimming left V 10 bases short and J 6 bases short, with 26 bases between. CDR3 residues: CATSSSTRGTHDTQYF. The CDR3 DNA is TGTGCCACCTCCAGCTCGACGCGGGGCACACATGATACGCAGTATTTT.

This clonotype came up a few times. In DNA, the CDR3 is TGCAGTGCCTGGCGGACAGAGTCTGGCAATGAGCAGTTCTTC. Translation gives CSAWRTESGNEQFF. The rearrangement uses TRBV20-1 and TRBJ2-1; weak D call: TRBD1 (6 bases). Germline CDR1 and CDR2: DFQATT and SNEGSKA (reference sequence). Trimming removed 6 bases at V and 6 bases at J, with 18 bases between. CDR3 length: 14 residues.

In its sample, this clonotype was seen once. V and J are TRBV20-1 and TRBJ2-4, with D perhaps TRBD1 or TRBD2 (5 bases each). The germline CDR1 and CDR2 sequences are DFQATT and SNEGSKA (reference sequence). This CDR3 region has 16 residues. V was cut by 0 bases and J by 0 bases, with 12 bases left in between. As DNA, the CDR3 is TGCAGTGCTAGAGAAGCCGGGACCGTAGCCAAAAACATTCAGTACTTC. This gives the protein CSAREAGTVAKNIQYF.

The chain couples TRBV28 to TRBJ2-5; D is unclear. V dropped 8 bases and J dropped 0 bases, with 7 bases sitting between them. This CDR3 comprises 12 residues. The germline V gene encodes CDR1 MDHEN and CDR2 SYDVKM. CDR3 region: CASASNQETQYF. As DNA, the CDR3 is TGTGCCAGCGCTTCAAACCAAGAGACCCAGTACTTC. Full variable domain (remainder filled in from reference TRBV28 and TRBJ2-5): DVKVTQSSRYLVKRTGEKVFLECVQDMDHENMFWYRQDPGLGLRLIYFSYDVKMKEKGDIPEGYSVSREKKERFSLILESASTNQTSMYLCASASNQETQYFGPGTRLLVL.

In regard to this clonotype: A much larger clonotype is one base distant, so this may be a read error. The rearrangement joins TRBV6-5 to TRBJ2-7; D is unclear. V was pared by 6 bases and J by 0 bases, with 6 bases between. The CDR3 consists of 12 residues. Looked up from germline, CDR1 is MNHEY and CDR2 is SVGAGI. The CDR3 reads CASRRASYEQYF. In DNA form, the CDR3 reads TGTGCCAGCAGGAGAGCCTCCTACGAGCAGTACTTC.

The chain joins TRBV5-1 to TRBJ1-3; D is undetermined. CDR3 length equals 16 residues. CDR1 is SGHRS and CDR2 is YFSETQ in the germline V gene. V dropped 4 bases and J dropped 0 bases, with 14 bases sitting between them. DNA for the CDR3: TGCGCCAGCAGCCCCCAACCGTCTAGCTCTGGAAACACCATATATTTT. It codes for CASSPQPSSSGNTIYF.

This clonotype came up a few times. The chain combines TRBV7-2 with TRBJ2-5; possibly TRBD1 for D (5 bases). The V end lost 6 bases, the J end lost 5 bases, and 13 bases lay between the germline ends. CDR3 length: 13 amino acids. CDR1 and CDR2 (germline): SGHTA, FQGNSA. CDR3 loop: CASRPPAGETQYF. The CDR3 DNA is TGTGCCAGCAGACCTCCGGCAGGGGAGACCCAGTACTTC.

The chain couples TRBV7-9 to TRBJ2-7, with D tentatively TRBD2 (5 bases). The end of the DNA fits TRBJ2-5 better, so the J call may be wrong. CDR3 length: 15 amino acids. Germline CDR1 and CDR2: SEHNR and FQNEAQ (reference sequence). As DNA, the CDR3 is TGTGCCAGCAGCAACGGACCCGCGAGAGGGGAGACCCAGTACTTC. Protein product: CASSNGPARGETQYF.

The chain recombines TRBV2 with TRBJ2-4; D is unresolved. CDR1 is SNHLY and CDR2 is FYNNEI in the germline V gene. V lost 6 bases and J lost 0, with 15 bases in between. This CDR3 has 16 residues. The CDR3 region is CASRKDTLVAKNIQYF. The CDR3, as DNA: TGTGCCAGCAGGAAAGACACCCTGGTAGCCAAAAACATTCAGTACTTC.